This record covers a single T cell receptor (beta chain). The antigen remains undetermined. The PCR contained 60 Vbeta and 13 Jbeta primers. TCRdb's table, derived via immunoSEQ multiplex PCR, lists solely in-frame clones and lacks some. The profile shows some 120,000 clones, 80% of them singletons. The data are from a study of cytomegalovirus exposure and HLA in healthy donors. Study results and limitations: The study put under 200 TCR beta chains on its list as cytomegalovirus-associated. The classifier, whose performance was assessed in both the original and validation cohorts, reportedly diagnosed cytomegalovirus status with high specificity and sensitivity. The records held CMV serostatus as the only immune exposure information.

V lost 4 bases and J 0 bases, leaving 10 bases between the germline ends. CDR1 is SQVTM, CDR2 ANQGSEA, per germline. This CDR3 region has 14 residues. V gene TRBV29-1 combines with J gene TRBJ1-3, with D maybe TRBD1 (6 bases). The specimen sequenced was PBMCs. The sequence derives from a middle-aged man in good health and CMV-seronegative. CDR3 loop: CSVVFRGSGNTIYF. The CDR3 DNA reads TGCAGCGTTGTATTCAGGGGCTCTGGAAACACCATATATTTT.